This T cell receptor (beta chain) is from a study of T cell repertoires in cytomegalovirus infection. The CDR3 runs to 15 residues. The V segment lost 5 bases and the J segment 8 bases; nucleotides outside the gene matches: 9. This clonotype has at least ten counts. TCRdb independently ran MiXCR on the reads; one entry per CDR3 protein. The data show about 460,000 distinct CDR3 sequences, about 11% seen once. The receptor's source is a human donor in good health (CMV status not recorded). Some clones in this sample may be carry-over from other donors' samples. Sequenced sample: PBMCs. The rearrangement joins TRBV12-3 or TRBV12-4 to TRBJ2-3; 11 bases are shared with TRBD2. The CDR3 nucleotides are TGTGCCAGCAGTCGCCTAGCGGGAGGTACTTTTACGCAGTATTTT. As protein: CASSRLAGGTFTQYF.